This T cell receptor (beta chain) was captured by sequencing in a study of Ad26.COV2.S vaccination and SARS-CoV-2 variants. Measured with immunoSEQ multiplex PCR; TCRdb has only the in-frame clones, and not every one. Of 400,000 or so clones listed, about 88% are singletons. As for treatment: over 15 received Ad26.COV2.S at low or high dose, single or two shots; about 5 received placebo; per-sample allocation not given. Each sample was drawn 63 days after the first injection (of vaccine or placebo). The CDR3 totals 15 residues. Germline V gene lookup returns CDR1 MNHEY and CDR2 SMNVEV (reference sequence). V shed 2 bases, J shed 3 bases, and the junction held 3 bases outside the gene matches.

This clonotype was sampled from a person between 18 and 60 years old who received the Ad26.COV2.S COVID-19 vaccine or a placebo. The material was peripheral blood, obtained in a trial of Ad26.COV2.S vaccine versus placebo. This rearrangement joins TRBV27 to TRBJ1-4; 7 bases are shared with TRBD1. DNA for the CDR3: TGTGCCAGCAGTTTAAGGGGGCTTGCTAATGAAAAACTGTTTTTT. It encodes CASSLRGLANEKLFF.